What follows describes a single T cell receptor beta chain. Clones were sequenced by immunoSEQ multiplex PCR, and TCRdb holds only the in-frame ones, with some missing. The data contain approximately 130,000 clones, roughly 80% of them seen just once; the ten biggest clones take up more than 2.5%. This entry belongs to a study of identifying expanded T cells in peripheral blood. No infections or other immune events were documented during collection. CDR3 length equals 15 residues. CDR1 MNHNS and CDR2 SASEGT come from the germline V gene. With 4 bases removed from V and 4 bases from J, the gap between germline ends came to 16 bases.

This TCR was recovered from a person aged 18-70 years in good health. The specimen was blood. V usage is TRBV6-1 and J usage is TRBJ1-1; D is possibly TRBD1 (6 bases). This chain's CDR3 is CASSVVSTGRTEAFF. CDR3 bases: TGTGCCAGCAGTGTCGTGTCTACAGGGCGCACTGAAGCTTTCTTT.